These 23 T cell receptor beta chains originate from one sample sequenced in a study of cytomegalovirus exposure and HLA in healthy donors. The primer mix had 60 Vbeta and 13 Jbeta primers. The assay was immunoSEQ multiplex PCR, and TCRdb's table has in-frame clones only and misses some. The sample table sets out some 130,000 clones. Sequencing was carried out using PBMCs. These receptors were taken from a woman in her forties in good health and CMV-seropositive.

The chain uses TRBV7-3 and TRBJ2-3; TRBD1 matches 11 bases. Germline V gene lookup returns CDR1 SGHTA and CDR2 FQGTGA. The CDR3 extends over 19 amino acids. J gave up 3 bases and V 3 bases, and 14 bases lay outside the gene matches. The CDR3 DNA sequence: TGTGCCAGCAGCTTTAAGCCGCTTTTGGGGACAGGGGGAACAGATACGCAGTATTTT. This encodes CASSFKPLLGTGGTDTQYF.

The chain employs TRBV4-3 and TRBJ2-1, with 8 bases lining up with TRBD2. V shed 0 bases, J shed 9 bases, and the junction held 13 bases outside the gene matches. The CDR3 spans 17 residues. Germline loops: CDR1 LGHNA, CDR2 YSLEER. The CDR3 loop reads CASSQDIEAGGRGEQFF. DNA of the CDR3: TGCGCCAGCAGCCAAGATATAGAGGCGGGAGGCAGAGGTGAGCAGTTCTTC.

V and J are TRBV7-2 and TRBJ2-1, with D possibly matching TRBD2 (6 bases). The CDR3 has 15 amino acids. The germline gives CDR1 SGHTA, CDR2 FQGNSA. V was pared by 2 bases and J by 5 bases, with 13 bases between. CDR3: CASSLRNSGNNEQFF. Written as DNA, the CDR3 is TGTGCCAGCAGCTTACGCAATAGCGGAAACAATGAGCAGTTCTTC. The complete variable domain, with remaining parts taken from reference TRBV7-2 and TRBJ2-1, reads GAGVSQSPSNKVTEKGKDVELRCDPISGHTALYWYRQSLGQGLEFLIYFQGNSAPDKSGLPSDRFSAERTGGSVSTLTIQRTQQEDSAVYLCASSLRNSGNNEQFFGPGTRLTVL.

The chain recombines TRBV14 with TRBJ2-3, with D hard to call. The CDR3 has 15 amino acids. Germline loops: CDR1 SGHDN, CDR2 FVKESK. With 0 bases removed from V and 1 base from J, the gap between germline ends came to 8 bases. The CDR3 region has the DNA TGTGCCAGCAGCCAAGATCTGGCAGGCACAGATACGCAGTATTTT. Protein product: CASSQDLAGTDTQYF.

This chain connects TRBV30 to TRBJ2-1, with TRBD2 as a possible D gene (7 bases). The length of the CDR3 is 13 residues. Germline loops: CDR1 GTSNPN, CDR2 SVGIG (reference sequence). The ends were cut back, 0 bases at V and 8 bases at J, with 11 bases in the middle. The CDR3 spells CAWSVGGGDEQFF. The CDR3 DNA is TGTGCCTGGAGTGTGGGAGGGGGTGATGAGCAGTTCTTC. Complete variable domain (other parts from reference TRBV30 and TRBJ2-1): SQTIHQWPATLVQPVGSPLSLECTVEGTSNPNLYWYRQAAGRGLQLLFYSVGIGQISSEVPQNLSASRPQDRQFILSSKKLLLSDSGFYLCAWSVGGGDEQFFGPGTRLTVL.

The chain links TRBV9 to TRBJ1-1, with 8 bases identical to TRBD1. Germline trimming cut 3 bases from V and 8 bases from J; bases unmatched to any gene: 9. CDR1 is SGDLS, CDR2 YYNGEE, per germline. The CDR3 covers 14 residues. The CDR3 nucleotides read TGTGCCAGCAGCGCGACTGGGACAGGCCTAGAAGCTTTCTTT. This translates into CASSATGTGLEAFF.

The chain couples TRBV28 to TRBJ1-6, with 7 positions matching TRBD1. The CDR3 contains 14 residues. Germline loops: CDR1 MDHEN, CDR2 SYDVKM. V lost 7 bases, J lost 8 bases, and 8 bases stayed unmatched. The CDR3 here is CASNVGQAYSPLHF. In DNA, the CDR3 is TGTGCCAGCAACGTCGGACAGGCCTATTCACCCCTCCACTTT.

In regard to this clone: Germline is not matched at one junction end, which may reflect a read error. The J gene is TRBJ2-3, the V gene TRBV11-2, with 8 bases identical to TRBD2. The CDR3 covers 13 residues. CDR1 is SGHAT and CDR2 is FQNNGV in the germline V gene. CDR3 loop: CTSSLVAGDTQYF. CDR3 sequence (DNA): TGTACCAGCAGCTTAGTAGCGGGGGATACGCAGTATTTT.

Regarding this clone: At the DNA level, this CDR3 is encoded by other sequences in the same sample as well. The chain carries TRBV20-1 and TRBJ2-5; no definite D call. The germline gives CDR1 DFQATT, CDR2 SNEGSKA (reference sequence). V shed 5 bases and J shed 5 bases, with 9 bases lying between them. CDR3 length: 11 amino acids. The CDR3 DNA reads TGCAGTGCTCTCCTCCGGGAGACCCAGTACTTC. Amino acids: CSALLRETQYF.

The chain couples TRBV27 to TRBJ2-5; TRBD1 matches at 12 bases. Germline V CDR1 and CDR2: MNHEY, SMNVEV (reference sequence). This CDR3 region has 15 residues. The ends lost 5 bases at V and 3 bases at J; junction bases unmatched: 4. For the CDR3, the DNA is TGTGCCAGCAGTCTCGGGACAGGGGGCGAAGAGACCCAGTACTTC. It yields the protein CASSLGTGGEETQYF.

V and J are TRBV9 and TRBJ1-4; D is possibly TRBD1 (6 bases). The CDR3 has 14 residues. CDR1 SGDLS and CDR2 YYNGEE come from the germline V gene. V was cut by 3 bases and J by 6 bases, with 12 bases left in between. CDR3 DNA sequence: TGTGCCAGCAGCGAGGGGGTGGTTCATGAAAAACTGTTTTTT. Protein sequence: CASSEGVVHEKLFF.

The chain uses TRBV9 and TRBJ2-1, with a possible D match to TRBD2 (6 bases). The CDR3 is 15 residues long. Between the trimmed V and J ends, which lost 1 base and 6 bases, there was a span of 14 bases. CDR1 is SGDLS and CDR2 is YYNGEE in the germline V gene. This CDR3 reads CASSVLAIAFNEQFF. The DNA for the CDR3 is TGTGCCAGCAGCGTACTAGCGATTGCCTTCAATGAGCAGTTCTTC.

CDR3 nucleotide sequence: TGTGCCAGCAGTGAATCCTACCTGGATACGCAGTATTTT. As protein: CASSESYLDTQYF. The chain couples TRBV6-1 to TRBJ2-3; D gene ambiguous. The CDR3 runs to 13 residues. The germline V gene encodes CDR1 MNHNS and CDR2 SASEGT. With 2 bases removed from V and 6 bases from J, the gap between germline ends came to 9 bases.

This chain connects TRBV28 to TRBJ2-1; TRBD2 aligns across 8 bases. Germline CDR1 is MDHEN and CDR2 is SYDVKM. J gave up 7 bases and V 6 bases, and 5 bases lay outside the gene matches. The CDR3 extends over 13 amino acids. CDR3: CASSRPGGNEQFF. Here the CDR3 DNA reads TGTGCCAGCAGCCGACCGGGAGGGAATGAGCAGTTCTTC.

The J gene is TRBJ2-5, the V gene TRBV7-2; 12 bases agree with TRBD2. This CDR3 has 15 residues. V lost 1 base to trimming and J lost 5 bases; unmatched junction nucleotides: 2. CDR1 and CDR2 from the germline V gene are SGHTA and FQGNSA. This chain's CDR3 is CASSLDLAGGETQYF. CDR3 bases: TGTGCCAGCAGCTTAGATCTAGCGGGGGGGGAGACCCAGTACTTC.

For the CDR3, the DNA is TGTGCCACCAGCAGAGGGAATAGCCGCAGCACAGATACGCAGTATTTT. It encodes CATSRGNSRSTDTQYF. The chain combines TRBV15 with TRBJ2-3, with D unresolved. CDR3 length equals 16 residues. V dropped 1 base and J dropped 0 bases, with 11 bases sitting between them. The germline V gene has CDR1 LNHNV and CDR2 YYDKDF (reference sequence).

The J gene is TRBJ1-1, the V gene TRBV7-2; perhaps TRBD1 as D (6 bases). This CDR3 has 12 amino acids. V shed 5 bases and J shed 8 bases, with 12 bases lying between them. Per the germline V gene, CDR1 is SGHTA and CDR2 is FQGNSA. CDR3 amino acids: CASSRWTAEAFF. The CDR3 DNA follows: TGTGCCAGCAGCCGGTGGACAGCCGAAGCTTTCTTT.

The chain links TRBV5-1 to TRBJ2-1, with D possibly being TRBD1 (6 bases). With 4 bases removed from V and 4 bases from J, the gap between germline ends came to 15 bases. The CDR3 covers 15 residues. From germline, CDR1 is SGHRS and CDR2 YFSETQ. The CDR3 DNA is TGCGCCAGCAGCCTCGCAGGGGCAGGGTACAATGAGCAGTTCTTC. Translation gives CASSLAGAGYNEQFF.

The chain links TRBV25-1 to TRBJ2-7, with 11 bases that match TRBD2. In germline, CDR1 is MGHDK, CDR2 SYGVNS. Trimming cost V 2 bases and J 3 bases; bases outside gene matches: 9. CDR3 length: 17 residues. The CDR3 here is CASSETGITSGGYEQYF. The CDR3 DNA is TGTGCCAGCAGTGAAACAGGGATTACTAGCGGGGGCTACGAGCAGTACTTC.

This sequence joins TRBV7-2 and TRBJ2-1; D is possibly TRBD2 (5 bases). Germline lookup yields CDR1 SGHTA and CDR2 FQGNSA. The CDR3 has 14 amino acids. The V and J ends lost 5 bases and 7 bases respectively, with 15 bases between them. In DNA, the CDR3 is TGTGCCAGCAGCGCCGCGGGCCTTGGGAATGAGCAGTTCTTC. Protein: CASSAAGLGNEQFF. The variable domain in full, with the rest retrieved from reference TRBV7-2 and TRBJ2-1, is GAGVSQSPSNKVTEKGKDVELRCDPISGHTALYWYRQSLGQGLEFLIYFQGNSAPDKSGLPSDRFSAERTGGSVSTLTIQRTQQEDSAVYLCASSAAGLGNEQFFGPGTRLTVL.

This CDR3 reads CASSLLGGYGYTF. As DNA, the CDR3 is TGTGCCAGCAGTTTATTAGGCGGCTATGGCTACACCTTC. The chain employs TRBV27 and TRBJ1-2; no clear D gene. Deletions cut 1 base from V and 4 bases from J, with 7 bases between. The CDR3 sequence is 13 residues long. Per the germline V gene, CDR1 is MNHEY and CDR2 is SMNVEV (reference sequence).

The CDR3 bases are TGTGCCAGCAGTACCAACAGCGGAAGTAGAGATACGCAGTATTTT. Residues: CASSTNSGSRDTQYF. This chain links TRBV28 with TRBJ2-3, with D perhaps TRBD2 (5 bases). Trimming stripped 5 bases from V and 5 bases from J, with 17 bases between. This CDR3 has 15 residues. Germline V gives CDR1 MDHEN, CDR2 SYDVKM. Full variable domain (rest looked up from reference TRBV28 and TRBJ2-3): DVKVTQSSRYLVKRTGEKVFLECVQDMDHENMFWYRQDPGLGLRLIYFSYDVKMKEKGDIPEGYSVSREKKERFSLILESASTNQTSMYLCASSTNSGSRDTQYFGPGTRLTVL.

The chain carries TRBV6-4 and TRBJ2-1; D possibly corresponds to TRBD1 (6 bases). V gave up 10 bases and J gave up 0 bases, with 13 bases separating them. Per the germline V gene, CDR1 is MRHNA and CDR2 is SNTAGT. The CDR3 totals 14 residues. CDR3 sequence reads: CATRQESSYNEQFF. The CDR3 region has the DNA TGTGCCACCCGACAGGAGAGCTCCTACAATGAGCAGTTCTTC.